This TCR beta chain was recovered during a study of blood T cell repertoires in COVID-19. Study as a whole: The United States, Italy and Spain supplied acute and convalescent COVID-19 samples. The analysed material was cDNA or gDNA that came from T cells, B-cell-depleted T cells, or PBMCs.

Original data processing: Estimation of nucleated cell counts was performed using reference gene primer amplification. Produced via immunoSEQ multiplex PCR; TCRdb's table is partial and in-frame only. The V and J calls and clone size were taken over from that table, and D and trimming were inferred from the DNA. Of around 40,000 clones listed, around four fifths were seen once; the top ten hold about 40%. This clone was found a few times. The CDR3 is 15 amino acids. Germline assignment: CDR1 SGDLS and CDR2 YYNGEE. Trimming removed 1 base at V and 3 bases at J, with 14 bases between. Material: peripheral blood. The sequence was collected from a man older than 75 with active or convalescent COVID-19. The chain uses TRBV9 and TRBJ2-7; tentative D call: TRBD2 (5 bases). The CDR3 protein is CASSVNPSGFYEQYF. The CDR3 nucleotides read TGTGCCAGCAGCGTAAACCCGAGCGGATTCTACGAGCAGTACTTC.